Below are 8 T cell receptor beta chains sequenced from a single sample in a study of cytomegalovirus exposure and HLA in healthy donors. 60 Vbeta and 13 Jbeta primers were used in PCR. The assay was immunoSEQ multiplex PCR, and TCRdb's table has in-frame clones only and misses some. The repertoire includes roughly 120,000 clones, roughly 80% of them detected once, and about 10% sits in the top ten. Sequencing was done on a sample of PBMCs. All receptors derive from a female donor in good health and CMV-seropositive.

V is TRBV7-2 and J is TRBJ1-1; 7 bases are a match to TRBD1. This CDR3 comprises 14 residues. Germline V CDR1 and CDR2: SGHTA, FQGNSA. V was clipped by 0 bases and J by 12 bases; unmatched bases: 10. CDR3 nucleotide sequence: TGTGCCAGCAGCTTAGCGCAAGGGGTGGACAGGACTTTCTTT. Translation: CASSLAQGVDRTFF.

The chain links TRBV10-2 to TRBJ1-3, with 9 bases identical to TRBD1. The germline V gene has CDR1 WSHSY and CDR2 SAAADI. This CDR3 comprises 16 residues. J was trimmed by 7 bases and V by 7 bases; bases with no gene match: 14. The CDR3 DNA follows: TGCGCCAGCACCTCCTATCCGGGACAGGGCCGGAACACCATATATTTT. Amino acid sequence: CASTSYPGQGRNTIYF.

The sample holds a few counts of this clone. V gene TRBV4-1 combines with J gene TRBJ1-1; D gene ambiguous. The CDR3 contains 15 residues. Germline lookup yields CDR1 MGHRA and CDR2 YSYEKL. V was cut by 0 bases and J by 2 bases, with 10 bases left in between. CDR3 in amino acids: CASSQETMVNTEAFF. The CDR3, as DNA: TGCGCCAGCAGCCAAGAAACTATGGTAAACACTGAAGCTTTCTTT.

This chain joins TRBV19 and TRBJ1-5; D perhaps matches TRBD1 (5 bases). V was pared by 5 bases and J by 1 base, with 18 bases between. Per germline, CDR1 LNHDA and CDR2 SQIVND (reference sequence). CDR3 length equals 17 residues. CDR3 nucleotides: TGTGCCAGTAGTTCCCCGCGGAGGGGACGGAGCAATCAGCCCCAGCATTTT. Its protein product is CASSSPRRGRSNQPQHF.

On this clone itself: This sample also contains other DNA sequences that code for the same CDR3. This CDR3 is CAWSYSGNTIYF. The CDR3 coding sequence is TGTGCCTGGAGCTACTCTGGAAACACCATATATTTT. The rearrangement joins TRBV30 to TRBJ1-3; D call uncertain. Germline CDR1 and CDR2: GTSNPN and SVGIG (reference sequence). The CDR3 spans 12 residues. The V gene lost 3 bases and the J gene lost 0 bases, with 3 bases spanning the gap. The variable domain in full, with the rest retrieved from reference TRBV30 and TRBJ1-3, is SQTIHQWPATLVQPVGSPLSLECTVEGTSNPNLYWYRQAAGRGLQLLFYSVGIGQISSEVPQNLSASRPQDRQFILSSKKLLLSDSGFYLCAWSYSGNTIYFGEGSWLTVV.

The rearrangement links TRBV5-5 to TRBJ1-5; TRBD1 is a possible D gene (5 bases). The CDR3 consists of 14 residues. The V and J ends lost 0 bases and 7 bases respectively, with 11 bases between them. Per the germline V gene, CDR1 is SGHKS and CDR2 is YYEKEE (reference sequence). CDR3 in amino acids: CASSLVEGSQPQHF. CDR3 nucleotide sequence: TGTGCCAGCAGCTTGGTGGAGGGGAGCCAGCCCCAGCATTTT.

This CDR3 reads CATGDRARGQPQHF. In DNA, the CDR3 is TGTGCCACCGGGGACAGGGCACGGGGTCAGCCCCAGCATTTT. The V call is TRBV15, the J call TRBJ1-5; the match to TRBD1 covers 9 bases. Germline CDR1 LNHNV, CDR2 YYDKDF (reference sequence). V trimming: 8 bases; J trimming: 6 bases; junction bases outside the gene matches: 8. This CDR3 is built from 14 residues.

CDR3 loop: CASSEDRSGYTF. CDR3 coding DNA: TGCGCCAGCTCTGAGGACAGGAGTGGCTACACCTTC. The chain carries TRBV5-1 and TRBJ1-2; TRBD1 aligns across 7 bases. Losses at the gene ends were 7 bases for V and 7 bases for J; bases not matched to a gene: 7. From germline, CDR1 is SGHRS and CDR2 YFSETQ. The CDR3 contains 12 residues.